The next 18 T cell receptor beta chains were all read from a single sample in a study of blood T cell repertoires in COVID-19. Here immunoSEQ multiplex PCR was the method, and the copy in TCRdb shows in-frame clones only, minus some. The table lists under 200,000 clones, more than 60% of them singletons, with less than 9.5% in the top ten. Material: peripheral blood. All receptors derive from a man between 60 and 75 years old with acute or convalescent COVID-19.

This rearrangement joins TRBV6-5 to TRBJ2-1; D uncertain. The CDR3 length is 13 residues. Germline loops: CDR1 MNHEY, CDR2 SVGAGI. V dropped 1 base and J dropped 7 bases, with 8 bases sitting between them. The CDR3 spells CASSYLSGNEQFF. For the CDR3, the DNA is TGTGCCAGCAGTTACTTGTCCGGGAATGAGCAGTTCTTC.

This CDR3 is CASSPNREADEQYF. DNA for the CDR3: TGTGCCAGCAGCCCCAACAGGGAAGCTGACGAGCAGTACTTC. The genes are TRBV13 and TRBJ2-7, with D perhaps matching TRBD1 (6 bases). V lost 5 bases and J lost 5, with 16 bases in between. CDR3 length equals 14 residues. Germline values: CDR1 PRHDT, CDR2 FYEKMQ (reference sequence). The whole variable domain, remainder taken from reference TRBV13 and TRBJ2-7, is AAGVIQSPRHLIKEKRETATLKCYPIPRHDTVYWYQQGPGQDPQFLISFYEKMQSDKGSIPDRFSAQQFSDYHSELNMSSLELGDSALYFCASSPNREADEQYFGPGTRLTVT.

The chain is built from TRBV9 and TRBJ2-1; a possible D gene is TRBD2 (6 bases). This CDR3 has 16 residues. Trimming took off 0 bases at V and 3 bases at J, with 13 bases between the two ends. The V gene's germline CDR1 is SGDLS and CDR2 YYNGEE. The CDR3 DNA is TGTGCCAGCAGCGTAGGGGGGGTACTAAACTACAATGAGCAGTTCTTC. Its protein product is CASSVGGVLNYNEQFF.

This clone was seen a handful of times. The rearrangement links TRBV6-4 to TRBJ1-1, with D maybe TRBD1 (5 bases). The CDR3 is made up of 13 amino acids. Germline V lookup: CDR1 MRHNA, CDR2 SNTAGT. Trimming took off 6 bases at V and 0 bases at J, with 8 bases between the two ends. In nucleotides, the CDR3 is TGTGCCAGCAGATCAGGGCTGAACACTGAAGCTTTCTTT. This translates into CASRSGLNTEAFF.

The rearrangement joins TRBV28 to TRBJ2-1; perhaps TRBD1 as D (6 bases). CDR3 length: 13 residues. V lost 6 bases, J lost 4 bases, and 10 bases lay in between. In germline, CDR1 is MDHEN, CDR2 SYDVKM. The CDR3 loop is CASRAQGYNEQFF. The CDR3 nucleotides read TGTGCCAGCAGGGCTCAGGGGTACAATGAGCAGTTCTTC.

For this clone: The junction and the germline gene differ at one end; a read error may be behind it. In DNA form, the CDR3 reads TGTGCCAGCAGGGAAGGGGCCCTAACCCCCCTCCACTTT. Protein product: CASREGALTPLHF. V usage is TRBV2 and J usage is TRBJ1-6; D possibly corresponds to TRBD1 (5 bases). Germline loops: CDR1 SNHLY, CDR2 FYNNEI. The CDR3 has 13 residues.

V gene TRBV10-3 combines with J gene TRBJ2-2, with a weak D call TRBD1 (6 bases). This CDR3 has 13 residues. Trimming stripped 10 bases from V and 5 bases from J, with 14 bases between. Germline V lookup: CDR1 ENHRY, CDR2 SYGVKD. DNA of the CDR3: TGTGCCAGGAGGACAGAGAAAACCGGGGAGCTGTTTTTT. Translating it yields CARRTEKTGELFF.

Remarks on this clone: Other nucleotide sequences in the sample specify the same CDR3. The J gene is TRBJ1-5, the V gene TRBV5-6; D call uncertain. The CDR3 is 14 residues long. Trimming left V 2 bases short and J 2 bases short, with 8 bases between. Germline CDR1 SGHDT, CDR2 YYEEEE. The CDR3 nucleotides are TGTGCCAGCAGCTTTTTAACAGGCAATCAGCCCCAGCATTTT. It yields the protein CASSFLTGNQPQHF.

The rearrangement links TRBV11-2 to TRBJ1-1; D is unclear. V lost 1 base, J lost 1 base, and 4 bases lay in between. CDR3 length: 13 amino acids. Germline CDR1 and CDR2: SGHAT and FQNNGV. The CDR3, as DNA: TGTGCCAGCAGCTTAGCACAGAACACTGAAGCTTTCTTT. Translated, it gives CASSLAQNTEAFF.

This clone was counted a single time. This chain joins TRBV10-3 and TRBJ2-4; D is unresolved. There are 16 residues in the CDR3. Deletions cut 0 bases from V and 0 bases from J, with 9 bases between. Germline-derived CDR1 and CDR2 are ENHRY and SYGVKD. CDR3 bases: TGTGCCATCAGTGAGTCGATAGAGCTAGCCAAAAACATTCAGTACTTC. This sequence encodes CAISESIELAKNIQYF.

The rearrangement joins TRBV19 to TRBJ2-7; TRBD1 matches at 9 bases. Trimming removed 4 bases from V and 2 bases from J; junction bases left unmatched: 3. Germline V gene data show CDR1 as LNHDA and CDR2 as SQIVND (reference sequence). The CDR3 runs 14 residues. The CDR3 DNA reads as TGTGCCAGTAGTAAGGGACAGGGACCCTACGAGCAGTACTTC. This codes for CASSKGQGPYEQYF.

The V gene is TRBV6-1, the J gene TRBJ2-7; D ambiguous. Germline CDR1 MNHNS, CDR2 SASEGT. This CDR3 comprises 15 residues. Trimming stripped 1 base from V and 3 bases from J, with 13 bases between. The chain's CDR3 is CASSEEITEYYEQYF. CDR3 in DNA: TGTGCCAGCAGTGAAGAAATTACAGAGTACTACGAGCAGTACTTC.

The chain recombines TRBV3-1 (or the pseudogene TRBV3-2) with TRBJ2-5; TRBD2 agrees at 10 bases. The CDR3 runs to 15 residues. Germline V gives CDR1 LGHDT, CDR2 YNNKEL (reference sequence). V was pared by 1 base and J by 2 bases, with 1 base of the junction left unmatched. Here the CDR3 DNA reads TGTGCCAGCAGCCAAGGAGCGGGGGGGCAAGAGACCCAGTACTTC. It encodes CASSQGAGGQETQYF.

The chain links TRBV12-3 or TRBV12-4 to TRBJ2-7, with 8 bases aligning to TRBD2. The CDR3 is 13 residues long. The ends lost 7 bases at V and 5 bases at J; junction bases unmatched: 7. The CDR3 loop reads CASTRGGPNEQYF. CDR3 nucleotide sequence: TGTGCCAGCACCCGGGGGGGGCCCAACGAGCAGTACTTC.

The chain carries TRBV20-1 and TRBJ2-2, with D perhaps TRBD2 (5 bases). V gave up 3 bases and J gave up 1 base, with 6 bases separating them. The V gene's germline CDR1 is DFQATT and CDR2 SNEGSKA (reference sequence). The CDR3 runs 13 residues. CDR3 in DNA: TGCAGTGCTAGTGCGGGGAACACCGGGGAGCTGTTTTTT. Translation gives CSASAGNTGELFF.

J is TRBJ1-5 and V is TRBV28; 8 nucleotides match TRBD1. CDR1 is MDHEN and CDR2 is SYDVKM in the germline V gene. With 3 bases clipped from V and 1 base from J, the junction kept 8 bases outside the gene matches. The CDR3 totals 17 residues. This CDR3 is CASSLEQGVRSNQPQHF. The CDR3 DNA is TGTGCCAGCAGTTTGGAACAGGGGGTTCGGAGCAATCAGCCCCAGCATTTT.

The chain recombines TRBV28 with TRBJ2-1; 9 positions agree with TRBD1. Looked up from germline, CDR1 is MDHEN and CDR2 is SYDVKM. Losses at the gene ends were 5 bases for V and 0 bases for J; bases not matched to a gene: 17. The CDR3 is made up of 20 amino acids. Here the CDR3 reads CASSPTISTGGLSSYNEQFF. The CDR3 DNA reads TGTGCCAGCAGTCCAACCATATCGACAGGGGGGTTAAGCTCCTACAATGAGCAGTTCTTC.

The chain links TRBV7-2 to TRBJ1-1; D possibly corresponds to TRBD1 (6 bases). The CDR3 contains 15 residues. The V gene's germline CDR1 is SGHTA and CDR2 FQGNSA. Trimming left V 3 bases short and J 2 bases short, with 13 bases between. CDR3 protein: CASSFLDRFNTEAFF. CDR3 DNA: TGTGCCAGCAGCTTCTTGGACAGATTCAACACTGAAGCTTTCTTT.